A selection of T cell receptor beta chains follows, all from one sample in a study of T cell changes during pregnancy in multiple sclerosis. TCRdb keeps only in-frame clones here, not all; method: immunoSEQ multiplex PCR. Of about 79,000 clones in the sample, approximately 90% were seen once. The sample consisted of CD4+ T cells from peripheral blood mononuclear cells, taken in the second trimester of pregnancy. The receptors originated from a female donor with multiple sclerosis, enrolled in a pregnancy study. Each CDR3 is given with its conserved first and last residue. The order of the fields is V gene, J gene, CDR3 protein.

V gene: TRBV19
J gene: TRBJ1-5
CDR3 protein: CASSIGMGQGNQPQHF

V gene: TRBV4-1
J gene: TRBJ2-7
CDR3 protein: CASSLSGTSGRAGEQYF

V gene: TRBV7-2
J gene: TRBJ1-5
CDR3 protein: CASSPQGIGQPQHF

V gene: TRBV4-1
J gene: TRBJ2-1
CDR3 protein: CASRLGAFSYNEQFF

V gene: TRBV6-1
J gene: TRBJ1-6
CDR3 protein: CASRTGHNSPLHF

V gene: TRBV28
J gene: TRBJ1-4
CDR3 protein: CASSLRQTNEKLFF

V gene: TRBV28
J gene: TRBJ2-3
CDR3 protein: CASSLRDREADTQYF

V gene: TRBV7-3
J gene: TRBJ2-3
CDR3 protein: CASSLGLASDTQYF

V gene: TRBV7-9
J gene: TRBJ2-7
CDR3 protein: CASSLVISGSYEQYF

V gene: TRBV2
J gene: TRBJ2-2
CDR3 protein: CASSSGRYTGELFF

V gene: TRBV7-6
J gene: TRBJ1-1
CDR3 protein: CASSLRGSAEAFF

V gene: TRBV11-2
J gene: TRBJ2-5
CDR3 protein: CASSVGGPQETQYF

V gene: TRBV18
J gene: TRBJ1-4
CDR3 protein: CASKKTVILPPGNEKLFF

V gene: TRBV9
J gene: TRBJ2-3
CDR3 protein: CASSVGGTDTQYF

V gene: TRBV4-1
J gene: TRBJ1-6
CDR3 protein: CASSPSIRQAHSPLHF

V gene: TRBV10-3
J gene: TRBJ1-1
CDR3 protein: CAISEGTLNTEAFF

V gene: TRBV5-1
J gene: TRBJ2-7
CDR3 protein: CASSLGRASGSYEQYF

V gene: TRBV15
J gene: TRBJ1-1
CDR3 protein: CATSRAPDTEAFF

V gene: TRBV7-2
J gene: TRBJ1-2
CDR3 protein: CASSSQGSENYGYTF

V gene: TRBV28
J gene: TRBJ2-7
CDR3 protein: CASRGRGTHLTTYEQYF

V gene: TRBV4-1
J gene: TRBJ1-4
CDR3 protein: CASSHLTGFQEKLFF

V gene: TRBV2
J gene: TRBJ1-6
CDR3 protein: CASSDPGFNSPLHF

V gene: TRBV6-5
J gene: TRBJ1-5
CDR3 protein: CASNTGQFSNQPQHF

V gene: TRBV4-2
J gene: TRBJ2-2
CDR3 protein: CASSKGLAGVGTGELFF

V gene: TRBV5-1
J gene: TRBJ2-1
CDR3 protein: CASSLGQGYNEQFF

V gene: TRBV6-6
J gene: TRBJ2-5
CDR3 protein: CASSSRVETQYF

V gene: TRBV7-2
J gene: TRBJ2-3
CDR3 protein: CASSFRTTGDTQYF

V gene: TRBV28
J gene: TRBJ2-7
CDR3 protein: CASSRRDRVQYF

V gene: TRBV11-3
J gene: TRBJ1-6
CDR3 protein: CASSLGGGRIISSPLHF

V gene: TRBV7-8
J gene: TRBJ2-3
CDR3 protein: CASSPRRSAGITDTQYF

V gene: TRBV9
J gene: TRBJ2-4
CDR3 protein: CASSSGTEAKNIQYF

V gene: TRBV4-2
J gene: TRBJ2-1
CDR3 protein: CASSQEPSGHSYNEQFF

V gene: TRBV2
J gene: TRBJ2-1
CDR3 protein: CASRAQGFDEQFF

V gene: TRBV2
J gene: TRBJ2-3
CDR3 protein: CASSGQGTDTQYF

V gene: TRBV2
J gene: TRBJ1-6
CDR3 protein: CASSKTSSPLHF

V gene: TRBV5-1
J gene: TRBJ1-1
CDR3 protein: CASSFGTGRIEAFF

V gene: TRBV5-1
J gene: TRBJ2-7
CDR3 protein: CASSPGQGAYEQYF

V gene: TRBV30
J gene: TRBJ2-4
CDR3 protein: CAWSGDLRGDGKNIQYF

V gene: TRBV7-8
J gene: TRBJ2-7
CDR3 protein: CASSRRDRGAEQYF

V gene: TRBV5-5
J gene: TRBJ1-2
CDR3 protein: CASRLTRAPNYGYTF

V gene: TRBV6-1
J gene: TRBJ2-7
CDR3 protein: CASGLGTSVHEQYF

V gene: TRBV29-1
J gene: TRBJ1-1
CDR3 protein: CSVARGGQTEAFF

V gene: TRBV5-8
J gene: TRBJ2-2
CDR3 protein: CASSYDRGDTGELFF

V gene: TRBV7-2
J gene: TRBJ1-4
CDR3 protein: CASSQYPGQGYEKLFF

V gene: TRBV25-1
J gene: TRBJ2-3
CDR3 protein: CASSEYGTSTDTQYF

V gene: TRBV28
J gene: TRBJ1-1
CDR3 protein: CASRGGSTRVDEAFF

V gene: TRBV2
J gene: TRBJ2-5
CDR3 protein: CASRVSLEETQYF

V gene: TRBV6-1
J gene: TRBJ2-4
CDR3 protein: CASRGGNPAKNIQYF

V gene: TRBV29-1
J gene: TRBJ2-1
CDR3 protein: CSVLSSYNEQFF

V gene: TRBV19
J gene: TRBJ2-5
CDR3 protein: CASSFSGGYQETQYF

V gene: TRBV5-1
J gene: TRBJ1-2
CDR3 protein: CASSLEGGRNYGYTF

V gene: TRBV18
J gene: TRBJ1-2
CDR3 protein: CASSPPEKNYGYTF

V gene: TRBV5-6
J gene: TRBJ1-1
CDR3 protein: CASSYGRMNTEAFF

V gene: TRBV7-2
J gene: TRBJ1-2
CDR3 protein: CASSGRDRGSEGYTF

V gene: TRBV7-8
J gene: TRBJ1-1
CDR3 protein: CASSPSRVMNTEAFF

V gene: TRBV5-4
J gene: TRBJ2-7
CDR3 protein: CASSPGLADSYEQYF

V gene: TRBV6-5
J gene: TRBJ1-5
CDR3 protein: CASSSITGGNQPQHF

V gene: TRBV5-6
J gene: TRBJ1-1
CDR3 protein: CASSLFLPGVSEGTEAFF